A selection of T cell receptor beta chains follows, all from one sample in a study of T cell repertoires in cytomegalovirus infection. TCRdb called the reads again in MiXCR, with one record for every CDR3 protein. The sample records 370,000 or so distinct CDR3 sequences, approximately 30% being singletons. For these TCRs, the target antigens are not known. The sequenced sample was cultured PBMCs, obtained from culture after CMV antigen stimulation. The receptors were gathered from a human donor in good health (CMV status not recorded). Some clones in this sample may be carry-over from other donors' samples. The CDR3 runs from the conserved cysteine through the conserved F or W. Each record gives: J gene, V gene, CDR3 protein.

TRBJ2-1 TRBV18 CASSQAGGTPSYNEQFF
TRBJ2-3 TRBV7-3 CASSPRAGTDTQYF
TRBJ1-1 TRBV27 CASSLKGATEAFF
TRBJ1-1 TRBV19 CASSIHRDTEAFF
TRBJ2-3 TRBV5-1 CASSLLLGGDTQYF
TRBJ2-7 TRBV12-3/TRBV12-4 CASSYDIPPKEQYF
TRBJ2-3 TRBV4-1 CASSQESSGRKDTQYF
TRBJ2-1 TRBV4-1 CASSQGSGGHEQFF
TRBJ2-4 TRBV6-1 CASSEGTGILNIQYF
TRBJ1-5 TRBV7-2 CASSSNIRQPQHF
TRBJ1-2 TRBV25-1 CASSPPGFNGYTF
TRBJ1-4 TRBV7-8 CASSSLRQGINEKLFF
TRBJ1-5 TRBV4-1 CASSQRSGGGQPQHF
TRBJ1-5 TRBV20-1 CSARPDLRGKRNQPQHF
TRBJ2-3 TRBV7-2 CASSGLTGTDTQYF
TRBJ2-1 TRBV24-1 CATSDPAASGTVNEQFF
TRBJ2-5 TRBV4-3 CASSQAPGLSMETQYF
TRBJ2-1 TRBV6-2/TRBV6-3 CASSPGLGREGYNEQFF
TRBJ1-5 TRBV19 CASLPGDFNSNQPQHF
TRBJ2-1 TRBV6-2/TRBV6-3 CASSYPLGTYNEQFF
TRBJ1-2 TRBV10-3 CATAVGTNYGYTF
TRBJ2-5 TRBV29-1 CSGRGTGWYF
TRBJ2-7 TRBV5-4 CASSLGGSRAYEQYF
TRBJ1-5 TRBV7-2 CASSSLQGGPQHF
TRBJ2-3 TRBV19 CASSSAGTYSYTQYF
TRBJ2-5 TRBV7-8 CASSLTSGSSLQYF
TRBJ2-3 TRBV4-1 CASSQGEGGPRLTDTQYF
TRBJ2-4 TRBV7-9 CASSYRTSEGENIQYF
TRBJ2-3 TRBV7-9 CASSLESWGDSTDTQYF
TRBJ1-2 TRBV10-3 CAISEYRGRQKTYGYTF
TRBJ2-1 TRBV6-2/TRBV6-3 CASSPLRTEQFF
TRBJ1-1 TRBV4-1 CASSPTLRQAALRAEAFF
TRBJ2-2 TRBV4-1 CASRENGAGGELFF
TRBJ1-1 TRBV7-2 CASSNILRGGRMNTEAFF
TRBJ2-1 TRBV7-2 CASSLQDVRNEQFF
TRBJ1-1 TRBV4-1 CASSQESQGANTEAFF
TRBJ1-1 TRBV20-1 CSARVHNRDTEAFF
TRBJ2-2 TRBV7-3 CASSLNSGLAGAGELFF
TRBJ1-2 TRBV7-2 CASSLASQIYGYTF
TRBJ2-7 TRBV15 CATSRALTTDNSYEQYF
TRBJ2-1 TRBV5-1 CASSPTSGSWAEQFF
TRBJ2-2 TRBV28 CASRLGRAGELFF
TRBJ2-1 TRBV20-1 CSAQRGGSNYNEQFF
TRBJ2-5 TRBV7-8 CASSFQQQETQYF
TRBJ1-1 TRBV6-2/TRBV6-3 CASSPHRAIPSVVNTEAFF
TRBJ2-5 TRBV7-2 CASNTAGGRPNQETQYF
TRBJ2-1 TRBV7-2 CASSRVSAYNEQFF
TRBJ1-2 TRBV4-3 CASSFGQSNYGYTF
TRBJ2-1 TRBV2 CASILSAGEWDEQFF
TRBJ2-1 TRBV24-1 CATSAWAGTSANEQFF
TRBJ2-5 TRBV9 CASSVDLDRGQETQYF
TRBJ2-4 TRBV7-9 CASSILYPGPLAKNIQYF
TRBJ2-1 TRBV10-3 CAISEISGSSYNEQFF
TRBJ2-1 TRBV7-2 CASSQHPRADVGYNEQFF